The present entry profiles one T cell receptor (beta chain) with its context. What it binds is not known. The CDR3 regions of TCR beta were amplified from RNA transcripts. First-round RT-PCR of the TCR CDR3 relied on the HTBI primer set. TCRdb reanalysed the multiplex PCR reads using MiXCR and keeps one entry per CDR3 protein. The data show 95,000 to 100,000 distinct CDR3 sequences, with around 50% seen just once and 25% to 30% held by the top ten. The CDR3 runs 16 residues. Germline V lookup: CDR1 SGHRS, CDR2 YFSETQ. With 1 base clipped from V and 0 bases from J, the junction kept 5 bases outside the gene matches. Stability of Graves' hyperthyroidism was defined as absent ophthalmopathy progression within 18 months. The data stem from a study of T cells in Graves' hyperthyroidism and ophthalmopathy. Whole-study results and caveats: Ophthalmopathy, which appeared later, was predicted by the model a median approximately 6.7 months before onset.

The sequenced sample was blood. The receptor's source is a woman in her thirties or forties with Graves' hyperthyroidism. The chain uses TRBV5-1 and TRBJ2-7; TRBD2 matches 9 bases. The CDR3 region has the DNA TGCGCCAGCAGCTTGCTAGCGGGAAATTACTCCTACGAGCAGTACTTC. Translation gives CASSLLAGNYSYEQYF.